This section outlines one T cell receptor beta chain sequence together with its context. Its specificity is unknown. Via MiXCR, TCRdb re-called the reads, giving one row per CDR3 protein. The data contain more than 400,000 distinct CDR3 sequences, about 26% of them singletons. This entry belongs to a study of T cell repertoires in cytomegalovirus infection. Study-wide results and caveats: People with CMV and the relevant HLA were identified by cumulative public TCR beta family frequency. HLA-C-restricted, CMV-specific TCR beta clonotypes were dominant ex vivo.

Sequencing was carried out using PBMCs. The TCR was taken from a human donor in good health (CMV status not recorded). Some clones in this sample may be carry-over from other donors' samples.

In DNA form, the CDR3 reads TGTGCCAGTAGTCCCGCGGCTAGCGGGGGTCGAACAGATACGCAGTATTTT. It codes for CASSPAASGGRTDTQYF. The chain links TRBV19 to TRBJ2-3, with 10 bases matching TRBD2. This CDR3 has 17 residues. The germline V gene encodes CDR1 LNHDA and CDR2 SQIVND (reference sequence). The trim removed 5 bases at V and 3 bases at J, leaving 11 bases unmatched. The variable domain in full, with the rest retrieved from reference TRBV19 and TRBJ2-3, is DGGITQSPKYLFRKEGQNVTLSCEQNLNHDAMYWYRQDPGQGLRLIYYSQIVNDFQKGDIAEGYSVSREKKESFPLTVTSAQKNPTAFYLCASSPAASGGRTDTQYFGPGTRLTVL.